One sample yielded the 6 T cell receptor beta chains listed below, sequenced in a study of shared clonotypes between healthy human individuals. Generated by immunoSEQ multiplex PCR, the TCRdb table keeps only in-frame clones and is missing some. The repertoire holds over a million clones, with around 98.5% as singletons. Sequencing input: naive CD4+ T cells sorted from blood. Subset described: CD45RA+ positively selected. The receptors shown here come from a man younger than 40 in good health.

Here the CDR3 reads CSVQLRELTDTQYF. Here the CDR3 DNA reads TGCAGCGTTCAGCTTCGGGAGCTCACAGATACGCAGTATTTT. The J gene is TRBJ2-3, the V gene TRBV29-1, with TRBD2 as a possible D gene (6 bases). Per germline, CDR1 SQVTM and CDR2 ANQGSEA. Trimming stripped 5 bases from V and 2 bases from J, with 14 bases between. The CDR3 covers 14 residues.

The CDR3 region is CASSSEERTSDADTQYF. The CDR3, as DNA: TGTGCCAGCAGCTCAGAGGAAAGGACTAGCGATGCAGATACGCAGTATTTT. This chain links TRBV7-3 with TRBJ2-3; 9 nucleotides line up with TRBD2. Germline values: CDR1 SGHTA, CDR2 FQGTGA. The CDR3 runs to 17 residues. Losses at the gene ends were 4 bases for V and 4 bases for J; bases not matched to a gene: 12. The full variable domain, rest sourced from reference TRBV7-3 and TRBJ2-3, is GAGVSQTPSNKVTEKGKYVELRCDPISGHTALYWYRQSLGQGPEFLIYFQGTGAADDSGLPNDRFFAVRPEGSVSTLKIQRTERGDSAVYLCASSSEERTSDADTQYFGPGTRLTVL.

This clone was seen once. DNA for the CDR3: TGCGCCAGCAGCTTGGGTGTCAGGGGAGACGAGCAGTTCTTC. Protein sequence: CASSLGVRGDEQFF. The chain is built from TRBV5-1 and TRBJ2-1; possible D gene TRBD1, 6 bases. CDR1 SGHRS and CDR2 YFSETQ come from the germline V gene. This CDR3 is built from 14 residues. V lost 0 bases and J 10 bases, leaving 14 bases between the germline ends.

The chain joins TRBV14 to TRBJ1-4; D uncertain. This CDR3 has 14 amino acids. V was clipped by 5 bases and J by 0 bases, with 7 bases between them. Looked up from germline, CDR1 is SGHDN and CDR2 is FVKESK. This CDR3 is CASSGGSTNEKLFF. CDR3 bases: TGTGCCAGCAGCGGAGGTTCAACTAATGAAAAACTGTTTTTT. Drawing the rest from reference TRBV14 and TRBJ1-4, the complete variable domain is EAGVTQFPSHSVIEKGQTVTLRCDPISGHDNLYWYRRVMGKEIKFLLHFVKESKQDESGMPNNRFLAERTGGTYSTLKVQPAELEDSGVYFCASSGGSTNEKLFFGSGTQLSVL.

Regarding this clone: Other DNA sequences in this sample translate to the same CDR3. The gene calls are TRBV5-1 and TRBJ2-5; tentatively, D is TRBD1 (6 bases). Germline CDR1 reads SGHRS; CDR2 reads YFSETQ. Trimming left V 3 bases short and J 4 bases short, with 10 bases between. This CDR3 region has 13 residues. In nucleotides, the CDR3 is TGCGCCAGCAGCTCACAGGGTGCAGAGACCCAGTACTTC. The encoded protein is CASSSQGAETQYF.

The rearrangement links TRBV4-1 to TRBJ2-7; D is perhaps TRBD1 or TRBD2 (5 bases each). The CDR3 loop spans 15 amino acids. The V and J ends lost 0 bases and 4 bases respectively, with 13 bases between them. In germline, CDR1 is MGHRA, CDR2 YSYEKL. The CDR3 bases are TGCGCCAGCAGCCAAGATCTTGCAGGGACGTACGAGCAGTACTTC. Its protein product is CASSQDLAGTYEQYF.